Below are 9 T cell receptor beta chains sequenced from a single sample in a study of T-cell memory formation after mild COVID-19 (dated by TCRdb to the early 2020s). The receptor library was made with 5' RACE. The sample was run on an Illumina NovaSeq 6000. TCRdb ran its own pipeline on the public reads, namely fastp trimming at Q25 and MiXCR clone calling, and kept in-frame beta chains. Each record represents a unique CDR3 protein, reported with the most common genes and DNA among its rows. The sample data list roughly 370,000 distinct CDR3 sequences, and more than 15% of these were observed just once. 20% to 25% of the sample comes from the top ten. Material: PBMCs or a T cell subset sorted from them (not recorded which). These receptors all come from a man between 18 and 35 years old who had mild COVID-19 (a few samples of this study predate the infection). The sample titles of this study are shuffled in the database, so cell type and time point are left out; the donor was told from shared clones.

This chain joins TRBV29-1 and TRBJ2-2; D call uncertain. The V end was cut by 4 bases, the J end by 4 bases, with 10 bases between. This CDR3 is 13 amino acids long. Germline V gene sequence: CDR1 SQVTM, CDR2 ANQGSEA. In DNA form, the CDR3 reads TGCAGCGTTGTCGCCCCTCTCACCGGGGAGCTGTTTTTT. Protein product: CSVVAPLTGELFF.

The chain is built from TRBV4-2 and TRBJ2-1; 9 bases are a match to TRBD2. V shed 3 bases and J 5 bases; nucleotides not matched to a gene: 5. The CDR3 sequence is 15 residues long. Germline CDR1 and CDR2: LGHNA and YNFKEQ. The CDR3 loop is CASSQVGLANNEQFF. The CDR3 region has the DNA TGTGCCAGCAGCCAGGTGGGACTAGCAAACAATGAGCAGTTCTTC.

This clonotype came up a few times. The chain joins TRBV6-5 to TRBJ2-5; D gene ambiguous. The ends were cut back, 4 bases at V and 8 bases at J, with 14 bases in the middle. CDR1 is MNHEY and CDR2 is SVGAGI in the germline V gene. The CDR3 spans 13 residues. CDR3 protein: CASSSRTVYTQYF. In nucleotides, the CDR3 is TGTGCCAGCAGTTCCCGGACCGTTTATACCCAGTACTTC.

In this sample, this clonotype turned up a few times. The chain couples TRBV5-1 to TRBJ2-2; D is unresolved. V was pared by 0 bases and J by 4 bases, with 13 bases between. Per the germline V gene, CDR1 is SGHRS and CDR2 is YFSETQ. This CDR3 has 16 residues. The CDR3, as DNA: TGCGCCAGCAGCTTGGCTCCCATAACCCTCACCGGGGAGCTGTTTTTT. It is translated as CASSLAPITLTGELFF.

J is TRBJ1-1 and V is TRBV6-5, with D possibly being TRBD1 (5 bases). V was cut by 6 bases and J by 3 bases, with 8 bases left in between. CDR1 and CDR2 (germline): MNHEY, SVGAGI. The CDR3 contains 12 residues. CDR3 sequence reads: CASRTDYTEAFF. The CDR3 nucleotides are TGTGCCAGCAGGACAGACTACACTGAAGCTTTCTTT.

CDR3: CASSAGSGNTGELFF. The CDR3 region has the DNA TGCGCCAGCAGCGCTGGAAGCGGAAATACCGGGGAGCTGTTTTTT. The rearrangement links TRBV5-1 to TRBJ2-2; D perhaps matches TRBD2 (5 bases). CDR1 and CDR2 (germline): SGHRS, YFSETQ. V gave up 4 bases and J gave up 5 bases, with 15 bases separating them. CDR3 length: 15 amino acids.

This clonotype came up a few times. This CDR3 reads CASSLRVGVGGTQYF. The DNA of the CDR3 is TGTGCCAGCAGTTTAAGGGTCGGCGTAGGGGGTACGCAGTATTTT. This chain links TRBV12-3 or TRBV12-4 with TRBJ2-3; D possibly corresponds to TRBD1 (6 bases). CDR3 size: 15 residues. V was shortened by 2 bases and J by 8 bases, with 17 bases between the two germline ends.

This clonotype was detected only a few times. The CDR3 loop reads CASTWTSGTDTQYF. For the CDR3, the DNA is TGTGCCAGCACTTGGACTAGCGGCACAGATACGCAGTATTTT. The V gene is TRBV12-3 or TRBV12-4, the J gene TRBJ2-3; 9 bases fit TRBD2. The CDR3 has 14 amino acids. Germline trimming cut 7 bases from V and 1 base from J; bases unmatched to any gene: 3.

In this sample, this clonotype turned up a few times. The CDR3 is CASSHLGRRLYEQYF. The CDR3 nucleotides are TGCGCCAGCAGCCACCTGGGACGGCGCCTCTACGAGCAGTACTTC. The V gene is TRBV4-1, the J gene TRBJ2-7; either TRBD1 or TRBD2 may fit D (5 bases each). Germline CDR1 MGHRA, CDR2 YSYEKL. CDR3 length equals 15 residues. Trimming cost V 3 bases and J 3 bases, with 15 bases left between them.